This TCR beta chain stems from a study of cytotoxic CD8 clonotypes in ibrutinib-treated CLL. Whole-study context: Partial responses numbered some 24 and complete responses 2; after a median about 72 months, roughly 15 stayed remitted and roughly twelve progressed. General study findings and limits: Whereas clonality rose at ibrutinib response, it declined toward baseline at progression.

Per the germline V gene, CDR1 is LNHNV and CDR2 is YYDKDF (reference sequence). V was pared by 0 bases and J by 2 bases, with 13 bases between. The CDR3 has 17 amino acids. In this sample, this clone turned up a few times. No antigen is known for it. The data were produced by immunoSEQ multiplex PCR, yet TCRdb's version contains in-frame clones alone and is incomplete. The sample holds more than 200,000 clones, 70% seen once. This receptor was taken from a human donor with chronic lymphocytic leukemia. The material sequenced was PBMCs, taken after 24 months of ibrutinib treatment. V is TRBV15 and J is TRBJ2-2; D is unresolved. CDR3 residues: CATSRDQLSLNTGELFF. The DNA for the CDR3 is TGTGCCACCAGCAGAGATCAGTTAAGTCTTAACACCGGGGAGCTGTTTTTT.